Detailed here is one T cell receptor beta chain. Its antigen remains unknown. These data belong to a study of T-cell memory formation after mild COVID-19. Study outcomes and limitations: Still unconfirmed is whether the second-wave clones peaking on day 37 recognized SARS-CoV-2. Day 15 to 85 contracting clones showed balanced CD4/CD8; later expanders leaned CD4+.

Using its own MiXCR run on the 5' RACE reads, TCRdb lists one record per CDR3 protein. This sample carries around 320,000 distinct CDR3 sequences, 28% of them seen once, and the ten largest clones take about 13%. The sample taken for sequencing was PBMCs or a T cell subset sorted from them (not recorded which). The origin of this receptor is an adult woman who had mild COVID-19 (a few samples of this study predate the infection). Cell type and time point are not known.

The CDR3 nucleotides are TGTGCGGGACGGGGCGGGGGAGCCAAAAACATTCAGTACTTC. It translates to CAGRGGGAKNIQYF. The chain couples TRBV28 to TRBJ2-4; 7 bases are a match to TRBD2. Germline assignment: CDR1 MDHEN and CDR2 SYDVKM. The CDR3 spans 14 residues. Combining the CDR3 with reference TRBV28 and TRBJ2-4 gives the whole variable domain DVKVTQSSRYLVKRTGEKVFLECVQDMDHENMFWYRQDPGLGLRLIYFSYDVKMKEKGDIPEGYSVSREKKERFSLILESASTNQTSMYLCAGRGGGAKNIQYFGAGTRLSVL.